This TCR beta chain derives from a study of tissue T cells after allogeneic stem cell transplantation. Sequencing of TCRbeta CDR3 at survey depth gave sequences and template counts. Profiling relied on immunoSEQ multiplex PCR, and the TCRdb table lists in-frame clones only, not all of them. The profile shows more than 9,500 clones, 70% of them singletons. Per germline, CDR1 KGHDR and CDR2 SFDVKD. The CDR3 runs 14 residues. V was shortened by 5 bases and J by 7 bases, with 14 bases between the two germline ends. The sample consisted of tissue from the right colon, taken at autopsy. This clonotype originated in a woman aged 18 to 55 with breast cancer. This chain uses TRBV24-1 with TRBJ2-1; perhaps TRBD1 as D (5 bases). CDR3 region: CATSVRELGNEQFF. CDR3 DNA: TGTGCCACCAGTGTCAGGGAATTGGGAAATGAGCAGTTCTTC.